This T cell receptor beta chain stems from a study of blood T cells in healthy people across ages. Findings and limits, study-wide: PBMC samples, being unsorted, prevented any conclusive comparison of naive and antigen-experienced cells. Strong correlation linked observed beta diversity and percent naive T cells.

A second PCR, run for about 7 to 11 cycles, used a sample-barcoded 5' primer plus a J-beta primer mix. Each TCR beta cDNA got a 12-nucleotide random molecular identifier. TCRdb passed the 5' RACE reads through MiXCR, listing each CDR3 protein once. Of some 880,000 distinct CDR3 sequences in the sample, 35% to 40% were seen once. A remark on this clonotype: Its target is not known.

This CDR3 has 14 residues. V was pared by 5 bases and J by 10 bases, with 21 bases between. Germline-derived CDR1 and CDR2 are DFQATT and SNEGSKA (reference sequence). What was sequenced was blood. This TCR came from a man between 18 and 29 years old in good health. The V gene is TRBV20-1, the J gene TRBJ2-1; perhaps TRBD2 as D (7 bases). The CDR3 here is CSAGGGGANEEQFF. For the CDR3, the DNA is TGCAGTGCTGGGGGCGGGGGCGCCAATGAGGAGCAGTTCTTC.